Each of the 2 T cell receptor beta chains below was sequenced from the same sample in a study of blood T cell repertoires in COVID-19. The table came from immunoSEQ multiplex PCR; TCRdb's copy has only in-frame clones and leaves some out. This repertoire shows around 140,000 clones, roughly 88% found once; its top ten account for 1.5% to 1.9%. Material: peripheral blood. These receptors came from a woman aged 60-75 years with acute or convalescent COVID-19.

The chain carries TRBV5-8 and TRBJ1-3; maybe TRBD1 (6 bases). This CDR3 has 16 residues. Trimming stripped 4 bases from V and 1 base from J, with 15 bases between. From germline, CDR1 is SGHTS and CDR2 YDEGEE. CDR3 nucleotide sequence: TGTGCCAGCAGCCCGATGCACAGGGTTTCTGGAAACACCATATATTTT. It yields the protein CASSPMHRVSGNTIYF.

This chain connects TRBV30 to TRBJ2-3, with D possibly being TRBD1 (6 bases). V was pared by 2 bases and J by 1 base, with 16 bases between. Germline values: CDR1 GTSNPN, CDR2 SVGIG (reference sequence). The CDR3 is 16 amino acids. The chain's CDR3 is CAWSIHREWGTDTQYF. The CDR3 DNA reads as TGTGCCTGGAGTATCCACAGGGAATGGGGCACAGATACGCAGTATTTT. Supplemented by reference TRBV30 and TRBJ2-3, the full variable domain reads SQTIHQWPATLVQPVGSPLSLECTVEGTSNPNLYWYRQAAGRGLQLLFYSVGIGQISSEVPQNLSASRPQDRQFILSSKKLLLSDSGFYLCAWSIHREWGTDTQYFGPGTRLTVL.